This paragraph reports one T cell receptor beta chain. Antigen: not known. V shed 5 bases and J 3 bases; nucleotides not matched to a gene: 7. The CDR3 has 15 amino acids. From germline, CDR1 is SNHLY and CDR2 FYNNEI. The entry originates in a study of cytomegalovirus exposure and HLA in healthy donors. The protocol was immunoSEQ multiplex PCR, while the TCRdb copy is restricted to in-frame clones and leaves out a portion. The sample has about 250,000 clones; over 75% are singletons. Regarding the study as a whole: Some public TCRs appeared in many individuals, while most sequences were rare. A few CMV-associated chains proved CMV antigen-specific in vitro.

Sequencing was done on a sample of PBMCs. The chain has TRBV2 and TRBJ2-5; 9 bases are a match to TRBD1. This TCR was sampled from a man younger than 30 in good health and CMV-seropositive. In DNA form, the CDR3 reads TGTGCCAGCAGTACCCAGGGGACAGGGAAAGAGACCCAGTACTTC. Its translation: CASSTQGTGKETQYF.